This T cell receptor (beta chain) was captured in a study of control samples from healthy donors and cancer patients. Trimming shortened V by 4 bases and J by 7 bases, and 8 bases separated the two germline ends. There are 11 residues in the CDR3. CDR1 and CDR2 from the germline V gene are GTSNPN and SVGIG (reference sequence). Using immunoSEQ multiplex PCR, the repertoire was profiled, and TCRdb retains in-frame clones only, with some absent. Among some 140,000 clones listed, approximately 92% were seen once. The receptor comes from a man under 40 in good health. What was sequenced was blood. The rearrangement joins TRBV30 to TRBJ2-1, with no clear D. This CDR3 reads CAWTGGNEQFF. The CDR3, as DNA: TGTGCCTGGACTGGCGGAAATGAGCAGTTCTTC.